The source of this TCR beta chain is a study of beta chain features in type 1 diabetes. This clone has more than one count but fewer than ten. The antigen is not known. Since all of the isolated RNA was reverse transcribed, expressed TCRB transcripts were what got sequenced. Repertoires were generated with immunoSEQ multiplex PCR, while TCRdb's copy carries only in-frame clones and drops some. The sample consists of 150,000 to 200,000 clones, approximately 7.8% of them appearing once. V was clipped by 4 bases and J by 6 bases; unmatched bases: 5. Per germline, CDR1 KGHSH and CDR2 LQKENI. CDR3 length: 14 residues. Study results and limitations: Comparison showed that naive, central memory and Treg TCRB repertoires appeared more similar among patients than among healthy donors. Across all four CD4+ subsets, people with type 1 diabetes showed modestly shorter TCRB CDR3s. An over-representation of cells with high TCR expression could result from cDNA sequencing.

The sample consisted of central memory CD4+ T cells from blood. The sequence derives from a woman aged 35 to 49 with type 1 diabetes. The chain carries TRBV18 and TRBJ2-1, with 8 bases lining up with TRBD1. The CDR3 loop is CASSQGQEGNEQFF. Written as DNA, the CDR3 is TGTGCCAGCTCACAGGGACAGGAGGGCAATGAGCAGTTCTTC.